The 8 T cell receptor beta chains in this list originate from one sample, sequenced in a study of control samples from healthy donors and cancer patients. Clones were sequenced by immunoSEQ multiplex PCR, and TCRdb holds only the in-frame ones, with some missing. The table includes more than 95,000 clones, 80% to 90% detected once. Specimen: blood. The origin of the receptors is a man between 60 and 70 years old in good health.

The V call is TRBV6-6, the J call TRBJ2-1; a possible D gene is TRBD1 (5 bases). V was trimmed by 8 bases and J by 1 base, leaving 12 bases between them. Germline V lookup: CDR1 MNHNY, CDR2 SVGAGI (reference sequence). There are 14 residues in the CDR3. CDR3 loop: CASRDSPSYNEQFF. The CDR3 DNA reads TGTGCCAGCCGCGACAGTCCTTCCTACAATGAGCAGTTCTTC.

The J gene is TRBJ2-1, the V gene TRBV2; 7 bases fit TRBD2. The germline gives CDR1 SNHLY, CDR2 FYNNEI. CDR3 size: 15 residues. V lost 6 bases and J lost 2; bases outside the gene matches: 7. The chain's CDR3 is CASRSSGVTYNEQFF. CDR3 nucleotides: TGTGCCAGCAGGTCCAGCGGGGTCACCTACAATGAGCAGTTCTTC.

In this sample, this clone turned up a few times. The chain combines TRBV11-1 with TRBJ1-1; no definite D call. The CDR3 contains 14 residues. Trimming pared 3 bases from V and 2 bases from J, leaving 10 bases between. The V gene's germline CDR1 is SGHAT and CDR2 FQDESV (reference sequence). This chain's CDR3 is CASSLGWSNTEAFF. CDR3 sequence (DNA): TGTGCCAGCAGCTTGGGGTGGAGCAACACTGAAGCTTTCTTT.

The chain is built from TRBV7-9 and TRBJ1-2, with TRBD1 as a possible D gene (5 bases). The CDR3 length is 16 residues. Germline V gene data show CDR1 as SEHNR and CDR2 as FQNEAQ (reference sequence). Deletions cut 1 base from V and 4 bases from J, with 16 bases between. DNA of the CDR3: TGTGCCAGCAGCTTAGAAGCAGCCTTGGGGCTCTATGGCTACACCTTC. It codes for CASSLEAALGLYGYTF.

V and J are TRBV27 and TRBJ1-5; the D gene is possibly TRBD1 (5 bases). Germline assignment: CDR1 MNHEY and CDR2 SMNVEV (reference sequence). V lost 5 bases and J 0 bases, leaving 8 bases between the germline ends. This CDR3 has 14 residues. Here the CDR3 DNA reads TGTGCCAGCAGTACGGGGGTTAGCAATCAGCCCCAGCATTTT. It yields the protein CASSTGVSNQPQHF.

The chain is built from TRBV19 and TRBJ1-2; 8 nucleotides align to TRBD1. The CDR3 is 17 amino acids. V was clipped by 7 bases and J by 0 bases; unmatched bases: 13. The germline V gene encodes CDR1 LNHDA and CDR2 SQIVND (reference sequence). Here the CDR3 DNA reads TGTGCCAGTACCCCTACCGGGACAGGCCCAGCTAACTATGGCTACACCTTC. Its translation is CASTPTGTGPANYGYTF.

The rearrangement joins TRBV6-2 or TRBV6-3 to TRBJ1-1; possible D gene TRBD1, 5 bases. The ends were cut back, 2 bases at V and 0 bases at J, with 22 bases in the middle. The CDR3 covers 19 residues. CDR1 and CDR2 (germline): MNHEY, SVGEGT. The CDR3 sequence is CASSYSAVGVQSLNTEAFF. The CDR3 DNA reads TGTGCCAGCAGTTACAGCGCCGTAGGGGTACAGTCGCTGAACACTGAAGCTTTCTTT.

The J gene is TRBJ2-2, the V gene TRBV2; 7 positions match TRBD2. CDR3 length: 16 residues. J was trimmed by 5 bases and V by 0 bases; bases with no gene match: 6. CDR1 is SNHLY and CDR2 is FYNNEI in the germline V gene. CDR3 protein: CASSEAPQLATGELFF. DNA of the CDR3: TGTGCCAGCAGTGAAGCTCCCCAACTAGCGACCGGGGAGCTGTTTTTT. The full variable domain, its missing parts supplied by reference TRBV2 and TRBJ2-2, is EPEVTQTPSHQVTQMGQEVILRCVPISNHLYFYWYRQILGQKVEFLVSFYNNEISEKSEIFDDQFSVERPDGSNFTLKIRSTKLEDSAMYFCASSEAPQLATGELFFGEGSRLTVL.